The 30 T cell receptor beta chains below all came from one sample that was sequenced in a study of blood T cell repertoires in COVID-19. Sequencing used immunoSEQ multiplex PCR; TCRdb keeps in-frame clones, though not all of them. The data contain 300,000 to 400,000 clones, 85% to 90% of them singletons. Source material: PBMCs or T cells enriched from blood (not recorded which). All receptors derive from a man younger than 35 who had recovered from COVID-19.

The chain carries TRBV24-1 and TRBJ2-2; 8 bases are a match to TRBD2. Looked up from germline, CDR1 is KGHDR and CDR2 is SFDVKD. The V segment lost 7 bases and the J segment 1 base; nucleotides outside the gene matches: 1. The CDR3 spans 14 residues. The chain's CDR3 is CATRGLGNTGELFF. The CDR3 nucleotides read TGTGCCACCAGGGGACTAGGGAACACCGGGGAGCTGTTTTTT.

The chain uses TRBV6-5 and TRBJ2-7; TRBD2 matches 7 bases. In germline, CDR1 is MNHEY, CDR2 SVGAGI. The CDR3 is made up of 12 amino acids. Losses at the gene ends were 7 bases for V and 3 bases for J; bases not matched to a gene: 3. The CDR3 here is CASTAGSYEQYF. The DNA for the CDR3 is TGTGCCAGCACAGCGGGAAGCTACGAGCAGTACTTC.

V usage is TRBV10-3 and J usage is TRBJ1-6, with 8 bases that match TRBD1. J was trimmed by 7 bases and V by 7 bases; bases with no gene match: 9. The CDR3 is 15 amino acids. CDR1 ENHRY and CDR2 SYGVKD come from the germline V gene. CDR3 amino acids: CAITPGQDYNSPLHF. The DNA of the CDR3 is TGTGCCATCACCCCGGGACAGGATTACAATTCACCCCTCCACTTT.

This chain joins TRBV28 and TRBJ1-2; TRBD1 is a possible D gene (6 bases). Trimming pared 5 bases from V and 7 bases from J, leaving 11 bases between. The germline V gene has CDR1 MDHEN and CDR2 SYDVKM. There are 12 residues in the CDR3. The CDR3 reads CASSTQGSGYTF. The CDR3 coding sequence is TGTGCCAGCAGTACACAGGGCTCTGGCTACACCTTC.

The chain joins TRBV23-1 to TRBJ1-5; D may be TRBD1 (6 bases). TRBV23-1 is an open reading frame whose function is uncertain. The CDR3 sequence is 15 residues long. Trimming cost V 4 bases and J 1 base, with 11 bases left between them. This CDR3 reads CASSPDRFSNQPQHF. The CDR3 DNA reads TGCGCCAGCAGTCCAGACAGGTTCAGCAATCAGCCCCAGCATTTT.

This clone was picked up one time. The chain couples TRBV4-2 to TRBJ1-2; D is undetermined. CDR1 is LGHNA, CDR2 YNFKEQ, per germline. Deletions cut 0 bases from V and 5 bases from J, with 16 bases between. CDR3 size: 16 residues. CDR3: CASSQEGQLIGYGYTF. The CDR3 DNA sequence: TGTGCCAGCAGCCAAGAAGGCCAACTAATAGGTTATGGCTACACCTTC.

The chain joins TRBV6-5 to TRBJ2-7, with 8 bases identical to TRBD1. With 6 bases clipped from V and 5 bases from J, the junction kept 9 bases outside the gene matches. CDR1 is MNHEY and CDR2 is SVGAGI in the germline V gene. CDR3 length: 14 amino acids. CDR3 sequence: CASSQGQGAHEQYF. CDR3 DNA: TGTGCCAGCAGCCAGGGGCAGGGGGCCCACGAGCAGTACTTC.

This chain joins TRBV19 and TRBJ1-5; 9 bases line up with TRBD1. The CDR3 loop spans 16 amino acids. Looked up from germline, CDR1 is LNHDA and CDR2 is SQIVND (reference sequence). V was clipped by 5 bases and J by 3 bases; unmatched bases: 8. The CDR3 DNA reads TGTGCCAGTAGTTCGGGTGACAGGGGGTTCAATCAGCCCCAGCATTTT. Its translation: CASSSGDRGFNQPQHF.

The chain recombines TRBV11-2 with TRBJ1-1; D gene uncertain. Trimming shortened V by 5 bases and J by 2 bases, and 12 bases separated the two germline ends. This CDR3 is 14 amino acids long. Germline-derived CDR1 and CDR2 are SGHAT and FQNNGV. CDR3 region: CASSQAAANTEAFF. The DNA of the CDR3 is TGTGCCAGCAGCCAGGCCGCAGCCAACACTGAAGCTTTCTTT.

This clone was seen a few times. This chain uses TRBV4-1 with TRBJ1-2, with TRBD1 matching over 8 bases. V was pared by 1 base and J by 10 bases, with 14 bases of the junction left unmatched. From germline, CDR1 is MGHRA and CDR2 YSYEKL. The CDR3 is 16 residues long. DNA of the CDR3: TGCGCCAGCAGCCAAGCCTCCTCCCCCAGGGGGCCAGACTACACCTTC. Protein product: CASSQASSPRGPDYTF.

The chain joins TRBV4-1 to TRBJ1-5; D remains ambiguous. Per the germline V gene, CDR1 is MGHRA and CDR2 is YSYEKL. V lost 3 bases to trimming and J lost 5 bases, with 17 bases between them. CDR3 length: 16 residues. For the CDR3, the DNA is TGCGCCAGCAGCCAGCACCCCCGAGGGCACGATCAGCCCCAGCATTTT. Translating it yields CASSQHPRGHDQPQHF.

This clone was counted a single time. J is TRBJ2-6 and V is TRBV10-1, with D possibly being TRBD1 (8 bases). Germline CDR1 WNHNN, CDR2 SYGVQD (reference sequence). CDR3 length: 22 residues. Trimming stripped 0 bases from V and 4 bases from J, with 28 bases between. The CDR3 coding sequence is TGCGCCAGCAGTGAGTCGATTGGTCTCGACGGGGGGACAGGTACCGGGGCCAACGTCCTGACTTTC. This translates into CASSESIGLDGGTGTGANVLTF.

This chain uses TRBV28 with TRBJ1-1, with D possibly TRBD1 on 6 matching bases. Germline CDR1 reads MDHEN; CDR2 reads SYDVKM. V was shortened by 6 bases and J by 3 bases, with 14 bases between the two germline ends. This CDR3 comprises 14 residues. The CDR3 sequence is CASSSQGKDTEAFF. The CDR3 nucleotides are TGTGCCAGCAGCTCACAGGGAAAGGACACTGAAGCTTTCTTT.

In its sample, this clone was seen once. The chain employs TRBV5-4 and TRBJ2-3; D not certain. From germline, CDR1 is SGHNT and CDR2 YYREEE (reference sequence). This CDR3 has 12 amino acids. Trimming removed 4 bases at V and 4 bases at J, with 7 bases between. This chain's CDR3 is CASSLEADTQYF. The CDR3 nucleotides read TGTGCCAGCAGCCTCGAGGCAGATACGCAGTATTTT. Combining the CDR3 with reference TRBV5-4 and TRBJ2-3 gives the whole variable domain ETGVTQSPTHLIKTRGQQVTLRCSSQSGHNTVSWYQQALGQGPQFIFQYYREEENGRGNFPPRFSGLQFPNYSSELNVNALELDDSALYLCASSLEADTQYFGPGTRLTVL.

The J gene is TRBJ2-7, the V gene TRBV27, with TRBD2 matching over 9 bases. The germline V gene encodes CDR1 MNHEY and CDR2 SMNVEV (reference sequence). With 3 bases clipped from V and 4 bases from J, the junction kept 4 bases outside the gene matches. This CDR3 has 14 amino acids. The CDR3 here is CASSLGGRAYEQYF. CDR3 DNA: TGTGCCAGCAGTTTGGGCGGGAGGGCGTACGAGCAGTACTTC.

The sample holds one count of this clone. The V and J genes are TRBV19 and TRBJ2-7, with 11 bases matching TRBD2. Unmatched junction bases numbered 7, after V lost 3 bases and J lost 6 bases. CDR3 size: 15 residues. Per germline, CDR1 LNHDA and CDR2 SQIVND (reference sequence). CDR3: CASSINALAGGEQYF. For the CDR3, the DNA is TGTGCCAGTAGTATTAATGCCCTAGCGGGAGGCGAGCAGTACTTC.

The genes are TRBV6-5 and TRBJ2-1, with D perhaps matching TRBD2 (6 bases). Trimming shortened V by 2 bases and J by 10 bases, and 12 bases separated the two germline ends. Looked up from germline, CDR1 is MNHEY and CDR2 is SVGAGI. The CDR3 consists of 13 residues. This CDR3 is CASSYAGWREQFF. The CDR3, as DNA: TGTGCCAGCAGTTACGCGGGGTGGCGCGAGCAGTTCTTC.

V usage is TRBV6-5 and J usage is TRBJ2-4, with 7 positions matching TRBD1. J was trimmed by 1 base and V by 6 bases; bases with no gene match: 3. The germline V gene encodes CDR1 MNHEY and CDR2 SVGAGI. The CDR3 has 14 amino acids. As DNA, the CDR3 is TGTGCCAGCAGCGACAGGGATGCCAAAAACATTCAGTACTTC. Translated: CASSDRDAKNIQYF.

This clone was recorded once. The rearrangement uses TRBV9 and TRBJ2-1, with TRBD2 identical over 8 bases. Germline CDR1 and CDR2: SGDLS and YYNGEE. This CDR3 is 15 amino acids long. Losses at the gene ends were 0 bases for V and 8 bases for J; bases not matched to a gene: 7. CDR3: CASSVEGLDRDEQFF. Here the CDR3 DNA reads TGTGCCAGCAGCGTAGAGGGACTAGATCGCGATGAGCAGTTCTTC.

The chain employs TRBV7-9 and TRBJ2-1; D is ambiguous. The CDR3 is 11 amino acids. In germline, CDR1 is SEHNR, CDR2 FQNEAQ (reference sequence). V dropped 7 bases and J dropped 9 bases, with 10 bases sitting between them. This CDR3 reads CASIQSTEQFF. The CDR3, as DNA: TGTGCCAGCATCCAGTCCACTGAGCAGTTCTTC.

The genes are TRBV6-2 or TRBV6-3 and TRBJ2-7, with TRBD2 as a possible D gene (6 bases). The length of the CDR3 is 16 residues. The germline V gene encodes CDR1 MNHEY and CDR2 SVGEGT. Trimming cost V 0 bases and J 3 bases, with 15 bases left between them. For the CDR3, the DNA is TGTGCCAGCAGTTACTCTTTGCGGGGAACCAGCTACGAGCAGTACTTC. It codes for CASSYSLRGTSYEQYF.

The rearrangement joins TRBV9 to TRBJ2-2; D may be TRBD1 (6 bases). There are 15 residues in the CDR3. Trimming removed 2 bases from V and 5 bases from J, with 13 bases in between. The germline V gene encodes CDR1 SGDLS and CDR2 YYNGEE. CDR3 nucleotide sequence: TGTGCCAGCAGCGTTCAGGGGCAGTATACCGGGGAGCTGTTTTTT. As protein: CASSVQGQYTGELFF.

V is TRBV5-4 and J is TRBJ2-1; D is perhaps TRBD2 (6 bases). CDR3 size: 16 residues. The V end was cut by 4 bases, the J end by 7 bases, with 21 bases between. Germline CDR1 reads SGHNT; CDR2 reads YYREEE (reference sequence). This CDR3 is CASSPQAGMTINEQFF. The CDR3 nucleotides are TGTGCCAGCAGCCCCCAGGCGGGGATGACAATTAATGAGCAGTTCTTC.

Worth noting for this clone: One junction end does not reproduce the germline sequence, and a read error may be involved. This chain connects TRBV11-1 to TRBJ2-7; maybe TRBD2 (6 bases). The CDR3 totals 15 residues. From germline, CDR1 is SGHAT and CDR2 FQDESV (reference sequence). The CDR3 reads CASSVAPGTFYEQYF. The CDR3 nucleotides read TGTGCCAGCAGCGTAGCCCCCGGGACTTTTTACGAGCAGTACTTC.

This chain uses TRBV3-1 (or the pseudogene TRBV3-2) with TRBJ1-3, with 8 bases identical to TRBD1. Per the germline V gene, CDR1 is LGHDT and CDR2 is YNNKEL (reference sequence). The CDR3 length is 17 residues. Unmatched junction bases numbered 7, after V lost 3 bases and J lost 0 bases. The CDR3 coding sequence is TGTGCCAGCAGCCAGGGACAGGTCTCATTCTCTGGAAACACCATATATTTT. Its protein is CASSQGQVSFSGNTIYF.

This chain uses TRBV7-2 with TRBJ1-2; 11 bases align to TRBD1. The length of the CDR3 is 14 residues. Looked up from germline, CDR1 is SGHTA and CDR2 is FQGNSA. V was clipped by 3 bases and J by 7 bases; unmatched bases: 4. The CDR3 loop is CASSFGQGATGYTF. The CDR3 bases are TGTGCCAGCAGCTTCGGACAGGGGGCAACTGGCTACACCTTC. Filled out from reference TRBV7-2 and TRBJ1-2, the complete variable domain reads GAGVSQSPSNKVTEKGKDVELRCDPISGHTALYWYRQSLGQGLEFLIYFQGNSAPDKSGLPSDRFSAERTGGSVSTLTIQRTQQEDSAVYLCASSFGQGATGYTFGSGTRLTVV.

Here the CDR3 reads CASNDRSFGNTIYF. Written as DNA, the CDR3 is TGTGCCAGCAACGACCGGAGCTTTGGAAACACCATATATTTT. The rearrangement links TRBV11-1 to TRBJ1-3; unclear D gene. V shed 7 bases and J shed 3 bases, with 13 bases lying between them. The germline V gene encodes CDR1 SGHAT and CDR2 FQDESV (reference sequence). The length of the CDR3 is 14 residues.

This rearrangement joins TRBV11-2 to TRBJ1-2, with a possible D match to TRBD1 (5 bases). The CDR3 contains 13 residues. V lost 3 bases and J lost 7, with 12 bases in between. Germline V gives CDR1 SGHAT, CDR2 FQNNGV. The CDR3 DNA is TGTGCCAGCAGCTTCCAGGGCTCGGCTGGCTACACCTTC. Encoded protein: CASSFQGSAGYTF.

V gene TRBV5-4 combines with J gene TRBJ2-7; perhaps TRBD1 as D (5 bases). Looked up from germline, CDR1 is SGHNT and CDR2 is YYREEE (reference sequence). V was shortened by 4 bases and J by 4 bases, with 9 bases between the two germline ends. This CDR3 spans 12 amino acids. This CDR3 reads CASSVDSYEQYF. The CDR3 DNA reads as TGTGCCAGCAGCGTAGACAGTTACGAGCAGTACTTC. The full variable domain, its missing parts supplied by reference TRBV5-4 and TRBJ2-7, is ETGVTQSPTHLIKTRGQQVTLRCSSQSGHNTVSWYQQALGQGPQFIFQYYREEENGRGNFPPRFSGLQFPNYSSELNVNALELDDSALYLCASSVDSYEQYFGPGTRLTVT.

The DNA of the CDR3 is TGCAGCGTTGATCGGGGCACAGATACGCAGTATTTT. Translated, it gives CSVDRGTDTQYF. The rearrangement links TRBV29-1 to TRBJ2-3; D is unclear. Germline-derived CDR1 and CDR2 are SQVTM and ANQGSEA. This CDR3 is 12 amino acids long. The V end lost 3 bases, the J end lost 1 base, and 5 bases lay between the germline ends.